This section outlines one TCR beta chain sequence together with its context. Germline CDR1 and CDR2: SGHRS and YFSETQ. The CDR3 runs to 14 residues. Trimming took off 3 bases at V and 10 bases at J, with 17 bases between the two ends. This specimen comes from a study of blood T cell repertoires in COVID-19. Sequenced by immunoSEQ multiplex PCR; TCRdb stores in-frame clones only, minus some. The data show tens of thousands of clones, approximately 90% seen once. The TCR comes from a man in his sixties with COVID-19, enrolled during active disease. Sequencing was carried out using peripheral blood. The gene calls are TRBV5-1 and TRBJ2-1, with a tentative D call TRBD1 (5 bases). This CDR3 reads CASSSVLLTEEQFF. The DNA for the CDR3 is TGCGCCAGCAGCTCCGTCCTCCTGACAGAGGAGCAGTTCTTC.